Below, 17 T cell receptor beta chains from the same sample are listed, as sequenced in a study of blood T cell repertoires in COVID-19. The data were produced by immunoSEQ multiplex PCR, yet TCRdb's version contains in-frame clones alone and is incomplete. The sample holds roughly 200,000 clones, 65% to 85% seen once. The sequenced material came from peripheral blood. The receptor set was obtained from a man aged 40-50 years with active or convalescent COVID-19.

The CDR3 nucleotides are TGTGCCAGCAGCCGAAAGGACAGGGGGCTATCCGGGGAGCTGTTTTTT. This sequence encodes CASSRKDRGLSGELFF. The chain is built from TRBV3-1 (or the pseudogene TRBV3-2) and TRBJ2-2, with 11 bases that match TRBD1. The CDR3 runs to 16 residues. Germline CDR1 and CDR2: LGHDT and YNNKEL (reference sequence). V shed 4 bases, J shed 6 bases, and the junction held 7 bases outside the gene matches.

This clone was observed a handful of times. The genes are TRBV1 and TRBJ2-2; TRBD1 reflects the table's D call only, with no check against the DNA. TRBV1 is classified as a pseudogene. The CDR3 runs to 17 residues. The CDR3 here is CTSSQEGRRQNGGELFF. CDR3 nucleotides: TGCACCAGCAGCCAAGAGGGTCGGAGACAGAATGGCGGGGAGCTGTTTTTT.

The rearrangement links TRBV25-1 to TRBJ1-4, with D maybe TRBD1 (5 bases). V gave up 3 bases and J gave up 7 bases, with 12 bases separating them. The CDR3 loop spans 14 amino acids. From germline, CDR1 is MGHDK and CDR2 SYGVNS. This CDR3 reads CASSDGGAGEKLFF. As DNA, the CDR3 is TGTGCCAGCAGTGACGGGGGTGCTGGTGAAAAACTGTTTTTT.

J is TRBJ1-5 and V is TRBV28; 11 nucleotides align to TRBD1. Germline V CDR1 and CDR2: MDHEN, SYDVKM. The junction had 7 bases not matched to a gene; V was cut back by 7 bases and J by 5 bases. This CDR3 has 15 residues. The DNA of the CDR3 is TGTGCCAGCAACATTGGACAGGGGGCTTATCAGCCCCAGCATTTT. This encodes CASNIGQGAYQPQHF.

This rearrangement joins TRBV30 to TRBJ1-2; 11 bases are shared with TRBD1. Germline V lookup: CDR1 GTSNPN, CDR2 SVGIG (reference sequence). This CDR3 region has 16 residues. The J segment lost 7 bases and the V segment lost 0 bases, leaving 10 bases of the junction unmatched. Here the CDR3 DNA reads TGTGCCTGGAGTGTAGCGCCGGGACAGGGGGACTCTGGCTACACCTTC. It yields the protein CAWSVAPGQGDSGYTF.

The CDR3 nucleotides are TGTGCCTCGGGCGCGGGAGTAGTCCACGAGCAGTACTTC. It encodes CASGAGVVHEQYF. This chain joins TRBV30 and TRBJ2-7; 7 nucleotides match TRBD2. With 7 bases clipped from V and 5 bases from J, the junction kept 11 bases outside the gene matches. The CDR3 length is 13 residues. Germline V gene lookup returns CDR1 GTSNPN and CDR2 SVGIG (reference sequence).

This clone has only one observation. This rearrangement joins TRBV7-8 to TRBJ2-7; 8 nucleotides align to TRBD1. The CDR3 loop spans 14 amino acids. Germline V gene lookup returns CDR1 SGHVS and CDR2 FQNEAQ. Trimming removed 6 bases from V and 6 bases from J; junction bases left unmatched: 10. The CDR3 region is CASSSQGVSLEQYF. CDR3 DNA: TGTGCCAGCAGTTCACAGGGGGTGTCTCTCGAGCAGTACTTC.

The chain has TRBV2 and TRBJ1-6, with 10 bases identical to TRBD1. The CDR3 totals 15 residues. CDR1 is SNHLY, CDR2 FYNNEI, per germline. V shed 1 base, J shed 9 bases, and the junction held 3 bases outside the gene matches. The CDR3 spells CASSEGGQGSSPLHF. The CDR3 DNA reads TGTGCCAGCAGTGAAGGGGGACAGGGGAGTTCACCCCTCCACTTT. Complete variable domain (other parts from reference TRBV2 and TRBJ1-6): EPEVTQTPSHQVTQMGQEVILRCVPISNHLYFYWYRQILGQKVEFLVSFYNNEISEKSEIFDDQFSVERPDGSNFTLKIRSTKLEDSAMYFCASSEGGQGSSPLHFGNGTRLTVT.

CDR3 region: CATSDRTGTDTQYF. In DNA, the CDR3 is TGTGCCACCAGTGATCGGACAGGCACAGATACGCAGTATTTT. This chain connects TRBV24-1 to TRBJ2-3; D perhaps matches TRBD1 (6 bases). Germline V gives CDR1 KGHDR, CDR2 SFDVKD. The CDR3 loop spans 14 amino acids. Trimming took 3 bases from V and 1 from J, leaving 7 bases between them.

CDR3 in amino acids: CASSLTSGAANEQFF. Here the CDR3 DNA reads TGTGCCAGCAGTTTAACTAGCGGGGCCGCCAATGAGCAGTTCTTC. This rearrangement joins TRBV6-2 or TRBV6-3 to TRBJ2-1, with 10 bases aligning to TRBD2. CDR1 is MNHEY, CDR2 SVGEGT, per germline. There are 15 residues in the CDR3. Trimming at V came to 4 bases and at J to 6 bases, leaving 6 bases not matched to a gene.

The V gene is TRBV4-2, the J gene TRBJ2-3, with 7 bases lining up with TRBD1. CDR3 size: 14 residues. V was pared by 3 bases and J by 6 bases, with 6 bases of the junction left unmatched. Germline V lookup: CDR1 LGHNA, CDR2 YNFKEQ. The CDR3 DNA reads TGTGCCAGCAGCCAGACAGGGACCGCCGATACGCAGTATTTT. It specifies CASSQTGTADTQYF.

The V gene is TRBV6-5, the J gene TRBJ1-5; 9 nucleotides match TRBD1. The CDR3 runs 15 residues. Per germline, CDR1 MNHEY and CDR2 SVGAGI. V shed 7 bases and J 4 bases; nucleotides not matched to a gene: 8. This chain's CDR3 is CASKGTGSVNQPQHF. CDR3 bases: TGTGCCAGCAAAGGGACAGGGTCGGTGAATCAGCCCCAGCATTTT.

The genes are TRBV10-3 and TRBJ2-1; 10 bases agree with TRBD2. J was trimmed by 8 bases and V by 4 bases; bases with no gene match: 8. Per the germline V gene, CDR1 is ENHRY and CDR2 is SYGVKD. The CDR3 runs 15 residues. The CDR3 here is CAISAGGTSVHEQFF. CDR3 coding DNA: TGTGCCATCAGTGCCGGCGGGACTAGCGTGCATGAGCAGTTCTTC.

CDR3 amino acids: CASSDPYRGALNSPLHF. The CDR3, as DNA: TGTGCCAGCAGTGACCCATATAGGGGCGCCCTTAATTCACCCCTCCACTTT. The V and J genes are TRBV25-1 and TRBJ1-6; D is perhaps TRBD1 (5 bases). Trimming shortened V by 3 bases and J by 6 bases, and 18 bases separated the two germline ends. The CDR3 loop spans 17 amino acids. Per the germline V gene, CDR1 is MGHDK and CDR2 is SYGVNS.

This clone was seen only once. This chain connects TRBV2 to TRBJ1-2; the match to TRBD1 covers 7 bases. The trim removed 4 bases at V and 8 bases at J, leaving 4 bases unmatched. This CDR3 spans 12 amino acids. The germline V gene encodes CDR1 SNHLY and CDR2 FYNNEI. The CDR3 coding sequence is TGTGCCAGCAGTGGGACAGGACGGGGCTACACCTTC. Protein: CASSGTGRGYTF.

CDR3 DNA sequence: TGTGCCTGGGGAAGCGAGACCCAGTACTTC. Its translation: CAWGSETQYF. The genes are TRBV30 and TRBJ2-5; no firm D call. CDR1 and CDR2 from the germline V gene are GTSNPN and SVGIG (reference sequence). Trimming pared 5 bases from V and 5 bases from J, leaving 6 bases between. CDR3 size: 10 residues.

The chain has TRBV2 and TRBJ2-7, with D tentatively TRBD1 (6 bases). Deletions cut 5 bases from V and 3 bases from J, with 8 bases between. CDR1 SNHLY and CDR2 FYNNEI come from the germline V gene. This CDR3 comprises 12 residues. Written as DNA, the CDR3 is TGTGCCAGCAGTTACAGGGTCTACGAGCAGTACTTC. It is translated as CASSYRVYEQYF.